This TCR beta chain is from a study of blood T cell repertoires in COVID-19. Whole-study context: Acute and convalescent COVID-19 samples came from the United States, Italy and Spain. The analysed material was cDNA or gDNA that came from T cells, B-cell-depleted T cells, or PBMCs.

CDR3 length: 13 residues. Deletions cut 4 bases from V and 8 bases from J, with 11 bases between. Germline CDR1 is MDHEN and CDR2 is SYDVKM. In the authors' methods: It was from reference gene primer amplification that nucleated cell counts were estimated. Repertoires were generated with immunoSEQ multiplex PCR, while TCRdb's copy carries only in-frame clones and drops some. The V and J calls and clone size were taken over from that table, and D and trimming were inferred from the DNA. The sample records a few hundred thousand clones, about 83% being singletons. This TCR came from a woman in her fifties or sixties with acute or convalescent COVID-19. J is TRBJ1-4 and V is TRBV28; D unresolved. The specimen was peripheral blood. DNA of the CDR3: TGTGCCAGCAGTTCCGTGAACGGGGAAAAACTGTTTTTT. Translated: CASSSVNGEKLFF. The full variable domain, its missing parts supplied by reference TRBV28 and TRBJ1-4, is DVKVTQSSRYLVKRTGEKVFLECVQDMDHENMFWYRQDPGLGLRLIYFSYDVKMKEKGDIPEGYSVSREKKERFSLILESASTNQTSMYLCASSSVNGEKLFFGSGTQLSVL.